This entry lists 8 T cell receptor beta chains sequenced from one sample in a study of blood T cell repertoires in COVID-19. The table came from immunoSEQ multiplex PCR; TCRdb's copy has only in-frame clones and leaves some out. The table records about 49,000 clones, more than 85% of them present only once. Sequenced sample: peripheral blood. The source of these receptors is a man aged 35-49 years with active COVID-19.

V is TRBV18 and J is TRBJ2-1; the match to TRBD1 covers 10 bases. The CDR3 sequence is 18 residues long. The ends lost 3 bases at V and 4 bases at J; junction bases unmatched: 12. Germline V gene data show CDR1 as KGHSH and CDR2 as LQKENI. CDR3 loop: CASSPPSGQGKSYNEQFF. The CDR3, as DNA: TGTGCCAGCTCACCCCCCTCGGGACAGGGGAAATCGTACAATGAGCAGTTCTTC. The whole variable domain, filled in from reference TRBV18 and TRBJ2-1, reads NAGVMQNPRHLVRRRGQEARLRCSPMKGHSHVYWYRQLPEEGLKFMVYLQKENIIDESGMPKERFSAEFPKEGPSILRIQQVVRGDSAAYFCASSPPSGQGKSYNEQFFGPGTRLTVL.

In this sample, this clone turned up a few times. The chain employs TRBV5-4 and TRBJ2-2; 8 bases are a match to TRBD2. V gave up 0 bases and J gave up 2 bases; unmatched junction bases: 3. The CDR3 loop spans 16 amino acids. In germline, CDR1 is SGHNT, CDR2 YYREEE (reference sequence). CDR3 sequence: CASSLGLAGNTGELFF. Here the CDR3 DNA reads TGTGCCAGCAGCTTGGGGCTAGCGGGTAACACCGGGGAGCTGTTTTTT.

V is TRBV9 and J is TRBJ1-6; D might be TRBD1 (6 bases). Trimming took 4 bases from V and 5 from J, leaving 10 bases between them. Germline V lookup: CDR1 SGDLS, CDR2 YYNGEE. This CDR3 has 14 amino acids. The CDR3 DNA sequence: TGTGCCAGCAGCTGGACAGCGAATAATTCACCCCTCCACTTT. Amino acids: CASSWTANNSPLHF.

The CDR3 reads CASSVAGISGANVLTF. Here the CDR3 DNA reads TGTGCCAGCAGCGTAGCCGGGATCTCTGGGGCCAACGTCCTGACTTTC. The chain combines TRBV9 with TRBJ2-6; TRBD2 might be the D (5 bases). The CDR3 is 16 residues long. Germline V lookup: CDR1 SGDLS, CDR2 YYNGEE. V shed 0 bases and J shed 0 bases, with 7 bases lying between them. The full variable domain, in which reference TRBV9 and TRBJ2-6 provide the parts outside the CDR3, is DSGVTQTPKHLITATGQRVTLRCSPRSGDLSVYWYQQSLDQGLQFLIQYYNGEERAKGNILERFSAQQFPDLHSELNLSSLELGDSALYFCASSVAGISGANVLTFGAGSRLTVL.

CDR3 sequence reads: CASSPLAGATGELFF. In nucleotides, the CDR3 is TGTGCCAGCAGCCCCCTAGCGGGGGCCACCGGGGAGCTGTTTTTT. V usage is TRBV7-3 and J usage is TRBJ2-2; 10 nucleotides agree with TRBD2. The CDR3 contains 15 residues. Germline V gene sequence: CDR1 SGHTA, CDR2 FQGTGA. The V gene end was trimmed by 5 bases and the J gene end by 4 bases; junction bases not matched to a gene: 4.

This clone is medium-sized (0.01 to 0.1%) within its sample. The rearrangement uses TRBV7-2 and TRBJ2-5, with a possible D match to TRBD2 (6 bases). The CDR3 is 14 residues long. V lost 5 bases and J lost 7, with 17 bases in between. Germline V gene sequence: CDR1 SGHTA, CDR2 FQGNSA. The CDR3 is CASSPTRRVGTQYF. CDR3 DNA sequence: TGTGCCAGCAGCCCTACAAGGAGGGTGGGGACCCAGTACTTC.

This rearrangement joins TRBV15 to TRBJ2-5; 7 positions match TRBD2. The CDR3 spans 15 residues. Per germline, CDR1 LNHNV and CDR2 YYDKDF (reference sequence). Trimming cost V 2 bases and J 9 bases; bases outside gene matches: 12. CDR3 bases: TGTGCCACCAGCAGACCGCTAGCGGTCCGTACGGCCCAGTACTTC. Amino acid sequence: CATSRPLAVRTAQYF. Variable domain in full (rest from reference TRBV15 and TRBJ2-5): DAMVIQNPRYQVTQFGKPVTLSCSQTLNHNVMYWYQQKSSQAPKLLFHYYDKDFNNEADTPDNFQSRRPNTSFCFLDIRSPGLGDTAMYLCATSRPLAVRTAQYFGPGTRLLVL.

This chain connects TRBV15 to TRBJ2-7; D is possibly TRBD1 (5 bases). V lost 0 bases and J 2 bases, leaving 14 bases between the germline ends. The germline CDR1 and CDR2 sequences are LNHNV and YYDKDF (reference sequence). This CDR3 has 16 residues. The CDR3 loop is CATSRDLGLRTYEQYF. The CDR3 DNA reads TGTGCCACCAGCAGAGATCTGGGGCTACGAACCTACGAGCAGTACTTC.